Listed below are T cell receptor beta chains from one sample, sequenced in a study of vaccination and CD4 T cells after COVID-19. MiXCR, run by TCRdb on the PCR reads, gives a single entry per CDR3 protein. Of about 17,000 distinct CDR3 sequences detected, about three fifths appear once; the ten largest clones hold 11%. Their antigens are not known. The sequenced sample was CD4+ T cells from blood, cultured in vitro. The receptors were sampled from a human donor who had recovered from COVID-19. CDR3s include the opening cysteine and the closing phenylalanine or tryptophan. A D gene is named only where the DNA matches it firmly. Size values are once, few and many counts, or a class for expanded clones, and some rows have none.

J: TRBJ2-3; V: TRBV7-2; D: TRBD2; size: medium-sized; DNA: TGTGCCAGCAGCCAGAGGGGCGGGAGTATCCCAGATACGCAGTATTTT; CDR3: CASSQRGGSIPDTQYF
J: TRBJ2-7; V: TRBV6-5; D: NA; size: few; DNA: TGTGCCAGCAGTTACTCTGGAACTCCCGGCGAGCAGTACTTC; CDR3: CASSYSGTPGEQYF
J: TRBJ2-5; V: TRBV18; D: NA; size: NA; DNA: TGTGCCAGCTCACGTTCGACTGAAGTCCAAGAGACCCAGTACTTC; CDR3: CASSRSTEVQETQYF
J: TRBJ1-2; V: TRBV12-3/TRBV12-4; D: NA; size: NA; DNA: TGTGCCAGCAGCCTCGGGGGTGGCTACACCTTC; CDR3: CASSLGGGYTF
J: TRBJ2-5; V: TRBV7-6; D: TRBD1; size: NA; DNA: TGTGCCAGCAGCCCCGCCACGGGCCCAGGGGGATTAGAGACCCAGTACTTC; CDR3: CASSPATGPGGLETQYF
J: TRBJ2-5; V: TRBV5-1; D: NA; size: NA; DNA: TGCGCCAGCAGCTGGCAGACAGATCAAGAGACCCAGTACTTC; CDR3: CASSWQTDQETQYF
J: TRBJ1-6; V: TRBV7-2; D: NA; size: few; DNA: TGTGCCAGCAGCTTAGGTGGCGGCGGCGGTTCACCCCTCCACTTT; CDR3: CASSLGGGGGSPLHF
J: TRBJ2-1; V: TRBV7-3; D: TRBD2; size: NA; DNA: TGTGCCAGCAGCCAACGTAGCGGGAGCTCCTACAATGAGCAGTTCTTC; CDR3: CASSQRSGSSYNEQFF
J: TRBJ2-2; V: TRBV20-1; D: TRBD1; size: NA; DNA: TGCAGTGCAAAGACAGGGTCTTTTGTCACCGGGGAGCTGTTTTTT; CDR3: CSAKTGSFVTGELFF
J: TRBJ2-4; V: TRBV20-1; D: NA; size: NA; DNA: TGCAGTGCCCCGGACGCGGGTTGGCAGAGGGACATTCAGTACTTC; CDR3: CSAPDAGWQRDIQYF
J: TRBJ1-1; V: TRBV7-8; D: NA; size: few; DNA: TGTGCCAGCAGCTTAGTTAGCACAGCGAACACTGAAGCTTTCTTT; CDR3: CASSLVSTANTEAFF
J: TRBJ2-5; V: TRBV5-4; D: TRBD2; size: NA; DNA: TGTGCCAGCAGCCCAGAGGCCGGGACTAGGTTGGAGACCCAGTACTTC; CDR3: CASSPEAGTRLETQYF
J: TRBJ2-7; V: TRBV19; D: NA; size: NA; DNA: TGTGCCAGTATAGGCCCGTCCTACGAGCAGTACTTC; CDR3: CASIGPSYEQYF
J: TRBJ2-5; V: TRBV7-9; D: NA; size: NA; DNA: TGTGCCAGCAGCCCTAGGGTCGGGGGGCTAGAGACCCAGTACTTC; CDR3: CASSPRVGGLETQYF